This TCR beta chain was captured in a study of T cells after yellow fever vaccination. Study-level background: SMART-Seq v4 Ultra Low Input handled preparation of low-cell-number fractions.

The 5'RACE template-switching step produced TCR cDNA and added a universal primer site and UMIs. Each CDR3 protein gets one entry after TCRdb re-called the 5' RACE reads with MiXCR. The sample includes more than 300,000 distinct CDR3 sequences, 6.8% of them seen just once. General study results and limits: Booster sampling recovered most clones from primary vaccination (under 98% CD4, roughly 88% CD8). Though weaker, the secondary response peaked faster, on day 5 versus 15.

CDR3 length: 16 residues. The J segment lost 4 bases and the V segment lost 5 bases, leaving 5 bases of the junction unmatched. The germline V gene encodes CDR1 SGHTA and CDR2 FQGNSA. This clonotype was seen many times. Antigen: not known. The sample here was PBMCs, taken roughly 46 days after the first yellow fever vaccination. The sequence derives from a man aged 18 to 30 who received the YFV17D yellow fever vaccine. The chain employs TRBV7-2 and TRBJ2-3, with TRBD2 matching over 14 bases. CDR3 sequence reads: CASSTRGLAGADTQYF. CDR3 bases: TGTGCCAGCAGCACAAGGGGACTAGCGGGGGCAGATACGCAGTATTTT. The variable domain in full, with the rest retrieved from reference TRBV7-2 and TRBJ2-3, is GAGVSQSPSNKVTEKGKDVELRCDPISGHTALYWYRQSLGQGLEFLIYFQGNSAPDKSGLPSDRFSAERTGGSVSTLTIQRTQQEDSAVYLCASSTRGLAGADTQYFGPGTRLTVL.